Shown below are 20 T cell receptor beta chains from a single sample sequenced in a study of cytomegalovirus exposure and HLA in healthy donors. Primers: 60 Vbeta forward and 13 Jbeta reverse. The assay was immunoSEQ multiplex PCR, and TCRdb's table has in-frame clones only and misses some. Among about 200,000 clones listed, approximately 78% were seen once. What was sequenced was PBMCs. All receptors come from a woman in her 50s in good health and CMV-seropositive.

This rearrangement joins TRBV6-1 to TRBJ2-7; possible D gene TRBD2, 5 bases. Trimming cost V 1 base and J 3 bases, with 16 bases left between them. This CDR3 is 16 amino acids long. Germline assignment: CDR1 MNHNS and CDR2 SASEGT. The CDR3 nucleotides read TGTGCCAGCAGTGAAGGGTTAGTAGCCGGAGGCTACGAGCAGTACTTC. This codes for CASSEGLVAGGYEQYF.

The count of this clone is one. This chain links TRBV28 with TRBJ1-2; D is unresolved. This CDR3 is 12 amino acids long. Germline V CDR1 and CDR2: MDHEN, SYDVKM. Trimming took off 8 bases at V and 3 bases at J, with 10 bases between the two ends. For the CDR3, the DNA is TGTGCCAGCTCTCTTCCTCACTATGGCTACACCTTC. This gives the protein CASSLPHYGYTF.

J is TRBJ2-1 and V is TRBV6-5; D remains ambiguous. The V end was cut by 6 bases, the J end by 4 bases, with 4 bases between. CDR1 and CDR2 from the germline V gene are MNHEY and SVGAGI. This CDR3 contains 11 residues. The CDR3 DNA follows: TGTGCCAGCAGCCAGTACAATGAGCAGTTCTTC. This gives the protein CASSQYNEQFF.

The V call is TRBV28, the J call TRBJ2-1, with D possibly matching TRBD2 (5 bases). V was shortened by 3 bases and J by 6 bases, with 6 bases between the two germline ends. This CDR3 is 12 amino acids long. Germline CDR1 and CDR2: MDHEN and SYDVKM. CDR3 amino acids: CASSFLANEQFF. CDR3 bases: TGTGCCAGCAGTTTTCTAGCCAATGAGCAGTTCTTC.

Here the CDR3 reads CASSASQGREGYTF. CDR3 nucleotides: TGTGCCAGCAGCGCGTCACAGGGGAGAGAAGGCTACACCTTC. This chain connects TRBV7-2 to TRBJ1-2; TRBD1 aligns across 7 bases. The CDR3 loop spans 14 amino acids. V gave up 5 bases and J gave up 8 bases; unmatched junction bases: 11. Per germline, CDR1 SGHTA and CDR2 FQGNSA.

This chain links TRBV19 with TRBJ2-5, with TRBD2 matching over 16 bases. The CDR3 runs 17 residues. The V segment lost 9 bases and the J segment 4 bases; nucleotides outside the gene matches: 11. CDR1 is LNHDA, CDR2 SQIVND, per germline (reference sequence). Here the CDR3 reads CASAPGLAGGRRETQYF. CDR3 DNA sequence: TGTGCCAGCGCTCCGGGACTAGCGGGAGGGCGGCGAGAGACCCAGTACTTC.

Here the CDR3 DNA reads TGCAGCGTTACAGGGGCGCCCTCCTACAATGAGCAGTTCTTC. Protein sequence: CSVTGAPSYNEQFF. The chain has TRBV29-1 and TRBJ2-1; 7 nucleotides align to TRBD1. Germline CDR1 reads SQVTM; CDR2 reads ANQGSEA. This CDR3 is 14 amino acids long. With V trimmed by 5 bases and J by 0 bases, 4 bases remained unmatched.

V is TRBV5-6 and J is TRBJ2-5; TRBD1 is a possible D gene (6 bases). The germline V gene encodes CDR1 SGHDT and CDR2 YYEEEE. There are 14 residues in the CDR3. V was cut by 3 bases and J by 10 bases, with 19 bases left in between. DNA of the CDR3: TGTGCCAGCAGCTCCCCGACAGGCTCAGGGGTCCAGTACTTC. This codes for CASSSPTGSGVQYF.

V is TRBV5-1 and J is TRBJ1-1; 7 bases are shared with TRBD1. CDR1 SGHRS and CDR2 YFSETQ come from the germline V gene. The CDR3 spans 14 residues. V trimming: 4 bases; J trimming: 5 bases; junction bases outside the gene matches: 8. CDR3 in DNA: TGCGCCAGCAGCCCGGGACAGCAACGGACTGAAGCTTTCTTT. The encoded protein is CASSPGQQRTEAFF.

The rearrangement uses TRBV5-1 and TRBJ1-2; the D gene is possibly TRBD1 (5 bases). The CDR3 has 17 amino acids. Trimming stripped 0 bases from V and 5 bases from J, with 20 bases between. Germline V gene data show CDR1 as SGHRS and CDR2 as YFSETQ. The CDR3: CASSLDPSAGSFYGYTF. The CDR3 bases are TGCGCCAGCAGCTTGGACCCGAGCGCAGGGTCTTTTTATGGCTACACCTTC.

V and J are TRBV6-1 and TRBJ1-2; TRBD1 is a possible D gene (5 bases). The germline gives CDR1 MNHNS, CDR2 SASEGT. CDR3 length equals 13 residues. V was shortened by 4 bases and J by 6 bases, with 12 bases between the two germline ends. CDR3 nucleotides: TGTGCCAGCAGTGTGACAGAGATCGATGGCTACACCTTC. Translated, it gives CASSVTEIDGYTF.

V usage is TRBV5-1 and J usage is TRBJ2-5, with D possibly TRBD1 on 6 matching bases. There are 14 residues in the CDR3. V was cut by 2 bases and J by 4 bases, with 12 bases left in between. Germline values: CDR1 SGHRS, CDR2 YFSETQ. The CDR3 region is CASSFGSQGETQYF. The CDR3 coding sequence is TGCGCCAGCAGCTTTGGATCACAGGGAGAGACCCAGTACTTC.

This chain uses TRBV18 with TRBJ1-1; tentative D call: TRBD1 (5 bases). Germline-derived CDR1 and CDR2 are KGHSH and LQKENI. This CDR3 comprises 15 residues. V was shortened by 1 base and J by 2 bases, with 11 bases between the two germline ends. Written as DNA, the CDR3 is TGTGCCAGCTCACCACTTGAGACAGTCAACACTGAAGCTTTCTTT. This translates into CASSPLETVNTEAFF. The entire variable domain, with the rest obtained from reference TRBV18 and TRBJ1-1, is as follows: NAGVMQNPRHLVRRRGQEARLRCSPMKGHSHVYWYRQLPEEGLKFMVYLQKENIIDESGMPKERFSAEFPKEGPSILRIQQVVRGDSAAYFCASSPLETVNTEAFFGQGTRLTVV.

The chain is built from TRBV5-5 and TRBJ2-2; 7 bases match TRBD2. The V gene's germline CDR1 is SGHKS and CDR2 YYEKEE (reference sequence). V gave up 4 bases and J gave up 1 base; unmatched junction bases: 7. CDR3 length: 16 residues. CDR3 sequence: CASSLGSGLNTGELFF. The CDR3 bases are TGTGCCAGCAGCCTTGGTAGCGGGTTGAACACCGGGGAGCTGTTTTTT.

For the CDR3, the DNA is TGTGCCAGCAGGGTTGACAGGGCTGGGAGCACTGAAGCTTTCTTT. This encodes CASRVDRAGSTEAFF. The chain combines TRBV2 with TRBJ1-1; 7 bases match TRBD1. V shed 6 bases and J 4 bases; nucleotides not matched to a gene: 11. Germline V gives CDR1 SNHLY, CDR2 FYNNEI. The CDR3 has 15 residues.

The rearrangement links TRBV11-2 to TRBJ2-2, with D possibly TRBD1 on 6 matching bases. This CDR3 has 15 residues. Trimming removed 1 base from V and 6 bases from J, with 12 bases in between. Per the germline V gene, CDR1 is SGHAT and CDR2 is FQNNGV. The CDR3 DNA sequence: TGTGCCAGCAGCTTAGTCTGGCAGGGGCCCGGGGAGCTGTTTTTT. This codes for CASSLVWQGPGELFF. Full variable domain (outside the CDR3, taken from reference TRBV11-2 and TRBJ2-2): EAGVAQSPRYKIIEKRQSVAFWCNPISGHATLYWYQQILGQGPKLLIQFQNNGVVDDSQLPKDRFSAERLKGVDSTLKIQPAKLEDSAVYLCASSLVWQGPGELFFGEGSRLTVL.

CDR3 nucleotides: TGTGCCAGCAGTGGATGGACAGGGAGTAGCGGCACTGAAGCTTTCTTT. Its translation: CASSGWTGSSGTEAFF. The chain couples TRBV2 to TRBJ1-1; TRBD1 matches 8 bases. Germline values: CDR1 SNHLY, CDR2 FYNNEI. V was pared by 4 bases and J by 4 bases, with 11 bases of the junction left unmatched. CDR3 length equals 16 residues. The entire variable domain, with the rest obtained from reference TRBV2 and TRBJ1-1, is as follows: EPEVTQTPSHQVTQMGQEVILRCVPISNHLYFYWYRQILGQKVEFLVSFYNNEISEKSEIFDDQFSVERPDGSNFTLKIRSTKLEDSAMYFCASSGWTGSSGTEAFFGQGTRLTVV.

This clone has more than one count but fewer than ten. V and J are TRBV6-5 and TRBJ2-2; TRBD1 might be the D (6 bases). The ends were cut back, 5 bases at V and 1 base at J, with 8 bases in the middle. Germline CDR1 MNHEY, CDR2 SVGAGI. The CDR3 sequence is 14 residues long. CDR3 DNA: TGTGCCAGCAGTACGGACAGGAACACCGGGGAGCTGTTTTTT. It translates to CASSTDRNTGELFF.

This clone was observed a handful of times. The J gene is TRBJ1-2, the V gene TRBV28; 8 bases map to TRBD1. The CDR3 is 14 amino acids. Trimming cost V 6 bases and J 4 bases; bases outside gene matches: 7. CDR1 is MDHEN and CDR2 is SYDVKM in the germline V gene. This CDR3 reads CASRNLGQVYGYTF. The DNA for the CDR3 is TGTGCCAGCAGGAATTTGGGACAGGTCTATGGCTACACCTTC.

The chain couples TRBV7-9 to TRBJ2-1; 9 positions agree with TRBD2. CDR1 and CDR2 from the germline V gene are SEHNR and FQNEAQ (reference sequence). J was trimmed by 5 bases and V by 3 bases; bases with no gene match: 5. This CDR3 has 15 residues. CDR3 amino acids: CASSLSGRNHNEQFF. In nucleotides, the CDR3 is TGTGCCAGCAGCTTGAGCGGGAGGAACCACAATGAGCAGTTCTTC.